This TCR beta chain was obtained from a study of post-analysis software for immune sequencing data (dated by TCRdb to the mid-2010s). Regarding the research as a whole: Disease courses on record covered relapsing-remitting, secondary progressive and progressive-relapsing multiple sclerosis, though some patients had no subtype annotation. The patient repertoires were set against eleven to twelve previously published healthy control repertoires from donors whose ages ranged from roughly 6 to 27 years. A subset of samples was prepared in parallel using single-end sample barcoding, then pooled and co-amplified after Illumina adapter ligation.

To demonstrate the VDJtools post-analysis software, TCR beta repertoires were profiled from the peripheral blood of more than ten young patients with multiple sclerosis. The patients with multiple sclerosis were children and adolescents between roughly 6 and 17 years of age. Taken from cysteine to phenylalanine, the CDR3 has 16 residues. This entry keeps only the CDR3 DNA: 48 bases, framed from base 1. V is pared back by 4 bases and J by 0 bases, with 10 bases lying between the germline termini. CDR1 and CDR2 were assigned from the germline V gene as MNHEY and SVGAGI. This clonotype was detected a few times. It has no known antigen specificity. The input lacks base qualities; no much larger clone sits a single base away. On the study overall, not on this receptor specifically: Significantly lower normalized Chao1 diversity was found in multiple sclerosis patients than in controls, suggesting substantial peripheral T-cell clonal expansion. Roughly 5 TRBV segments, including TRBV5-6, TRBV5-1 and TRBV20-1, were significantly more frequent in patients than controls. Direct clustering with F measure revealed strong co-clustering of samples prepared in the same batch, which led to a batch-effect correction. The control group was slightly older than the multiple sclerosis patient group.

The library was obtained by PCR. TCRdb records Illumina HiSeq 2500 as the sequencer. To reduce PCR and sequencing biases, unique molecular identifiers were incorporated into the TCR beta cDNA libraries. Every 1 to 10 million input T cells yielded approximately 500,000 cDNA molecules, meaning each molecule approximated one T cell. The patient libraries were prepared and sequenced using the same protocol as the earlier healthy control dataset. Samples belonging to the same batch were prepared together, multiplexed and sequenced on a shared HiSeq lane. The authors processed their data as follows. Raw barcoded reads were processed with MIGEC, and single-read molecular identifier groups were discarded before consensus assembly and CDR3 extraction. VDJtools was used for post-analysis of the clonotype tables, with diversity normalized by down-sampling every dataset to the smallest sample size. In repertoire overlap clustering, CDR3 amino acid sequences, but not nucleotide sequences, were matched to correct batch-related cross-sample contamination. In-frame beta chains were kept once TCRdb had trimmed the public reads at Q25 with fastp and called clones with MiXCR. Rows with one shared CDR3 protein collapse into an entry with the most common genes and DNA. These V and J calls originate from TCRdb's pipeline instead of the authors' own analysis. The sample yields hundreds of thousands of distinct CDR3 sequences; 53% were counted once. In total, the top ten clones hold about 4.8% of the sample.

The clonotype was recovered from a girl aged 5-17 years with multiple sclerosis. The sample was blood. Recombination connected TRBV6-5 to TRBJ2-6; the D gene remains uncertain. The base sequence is TGTGCCAGCAGTTCCTTGTGGAGCTCTGGGGCCAACGTCCTGACTTTC. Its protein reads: CASSSLWSSGANVLTF.